This entry lists 11 T cell receptor beta chains sequenced from one sample in a study of blood T cell repertoires in COVID-19. Profiling relied on immunoSEQ multiplex PCR, and the TCRdb table lists in-frame clones only, not all of them. Seen here are 120,000 or so clones, approximately 81% observed once, and the top ten hold about 40%. Sequenced sample: peripheral blood. The receptors here all came from a middle-aged man with active or convalescent COVID-19.

This sequence joins TRBV5-5 and TRBJ1-2, with TRBD1 matching 7 bases. Germline values: CDR1 SGHKS, CDR2 YYEKEE (reference sequence). The CDR3 runs 15 residues. V shed 0 bases, J shed 8 bases, and the junction held 10 bases outside the gene matches. The CDR3 region has the DNA TGTGCCAGCAGCTTGGACAGGGGTATATTGGGCGGCTACACCTTC. This encodes CASSLDRGILGGYTF.

CDR3 coding DNA: TGTGCCAGCCGCGTGGGGGGGAACACCGGGGAGCTGTTTTTT. Translating gives CASRVGGNTGELFF. The V gene is TRBV27, the J gene TRBJ2-2; the D gene is possibly TRBD2 (6 bases). CDR1 is MNHEY and CDR2 is SMNVEV in the germline V gene (reference sequence). The CDR3 is made up of 14 amino acids. Trimming left V 8 bases short and J 1 base short, with 11 bases between.

The chain joins TRBV4-3 to TRBJ1-2, with 7 bases that match TRBD1. Germline CDR1 is LGHNA and CDR2 is YSLEER. Trimming at V came to 6 bases and at J to 4 bases, leaving 8 bases not matched to a gene. The CDR3 has 14 amino acids. Written as DNA, the CDR3 is TGCGCCAGCAGTCCAGGGGGGAAGGCCTATGGCTACACCTTC. It translates to CASSPGGKAYGYTF.

The rearrangement links TRBV19 to TRBJ1-6; tentatively, D is TRBD1 (6 bases). CDR3 length: 14 residues. Germline V gene data show CDR1 as LNHDA and CDR2 as SQIVND (reference sequence). V lost 5 bases and J 4 bases, leaving 9 bases between the germline ends. The CDR3 here is CASSPGVYNSPLHF. The CDR3 DNA is TGTGCCAGTAGTCCAGGGGTTTATAATTCACCCCTCCACTTT.

CDR3 in DNA: TGTGCCTGGAGTGGCACCGGTTGGGCGGGAGGGCCCTACAATGAGCAGTTCTTC. It specifies CAWSGTGWAGGPYNEQFF. The chain recombines TRBV30 with TRBJ2-1, with 9 bases lining up with TRBD2. The CDR3 covers 18 residues. From germline, CDR1 is GTSNPN and CDR2 SVGIG (reference sequence). V dropped 1 base and J dropped 2; count of bases not matched to a gene: 12.

J is TRBJ2-2 and V is TRBV29-1; tentative D call: TRBD1 (6 bases). In germline, CDR1 is SQVTM, CDR2 ANQGSEA. Trimming removed 7 bases from V and 0 bases from J, with 9 bases in between. This CDR3 is built from 13 residues. CDR3 amino acids: CSGQDSNTGELFF. Here the CDR3 DNA reads TGCAGCGGACAGGACTCGAACACCGGGGAGCTGTTTTTT.

V usage is TRBV3-1 (or the pseudogene TRBV3-2) and J usage is TRBJ1-3; the D gene is possibly TRBD1 (5 bases). Germline-derived CDR1 and CDR2 are LGHDT and YNNKEL (reference sequence). The CDR3 consists of 14 residues. Trimming cost V 1 base and J 2 bases, with 6 bases left between them. For the CDR3, the DNA is TGTGCCAGCAGCCAAGGACAGACTGGAAACACCATATATTTT. It specifies CASSQGQTGNTIYF.

This chain joins TRBV28 and TRBJ1-2, with 11 bases that match TRBD1. Trimming cost V 3 bases and J 4 bases; bases outside gene matches: 10. The length of the CDR3 is 17 residues. Germline V gene data show CDR1 as MDHEN and CDR2 as SYDVKM. The CDR3 DNA reads TGTGCCAGCAGTTTTCAGTGGACAGGGGGCTTCAGCTATGGCTACACCTTC. Translated, it gives CASSFQWTGGFSYGYTF.

The genes are TRBV6-4 and TRBJ1-5; TRBD1 might be the D (6 bases). The CDR3 consists of 15 residues. The V gene lost 6 bases and the J gene lost 6 bases, with 18 bases spanning the gap. The germline gives CDR1 MRHNA, CDR2 SNTAGT. The CDR3 protein is CASSYPIRGSQPQHF. DNA for the CDR3: TGTGCCAGCAGCTACCCGATCAGGGGCAGTCAGCCCCAGCATTTT.

The sample holds a few counts of this clone. V usage is TRBV6-5 and J usage is TRBJ1-4, with TRBD1 matching over 7 bases. The germline CDR1 and CDR2 sequences are MNHEY and SVGAGI. Trimming removed 6 bases from V and 7 bases from J; junction bases left unmatched: 11. This CDR3 is built from 15 residues. CDR3 residues: CASSLGQGVFEKLFF. The CDR3 nucleotides read TGTGCCAGCAGCCTGGGGCAGGGGGTGTTTGAAAAACTGTTTTTT.

V and J are TRBV6-5 and TRBJ1-6, with 8 bases fitting TRBD1. The trim removed 6 bases at V and 7 bases at J, leaving 8 bases unmatched. CDR1 is MNHEY and CDR2 is SVGAGI in the germline V gene. This CDR3 is built from 15 residues. The CDR3 protein is CASSPRGRENSPLHF. CDR3 coding DNA: TGTGCCAGCAGCCCCAGGGGGCGCGAAAATTCACCCCTCCACTTT.